A selection of T cell receptor beta chains follows, all from one sample in a study of blood T cell repertoires in COVID-19. TCRdb keeps only in-frame clones here, not all; method: immunoSEQ multiplex PCR. This table holds about 170,000 clones, around four fifths found once. Sample: peripheral blood. Every receptor here comes from a woman older than 75 with COVID-19, enrolled during active disease. Both conserved end residues are trimmed from each CDR3.

v_call: TRBV25-1; cdr3_aa: ASFDSGGPLH
v_call: TRBV3-1/TRBV3-2; cdr3_aa: ASSLPGLAANEQF
v_call: TRBV3-1/TRBV3-2; cdr3_aa: ASSQGLGTDTQY
v_call: TRBV29-1; cdr3_aa: SVKTGLAASYNEQF
v_call: TRBV10-3; cdr3_aa: AISQTNEQF
v_call: TRBV28; cdr3_aa: ASSLPEGTEAF
v_call: TRBV29-1; cdr3_aa: SASGRDTQY
v_call: TRBV2; cdr3_aa: ASSVEGGGNQPQH
v_call: TRBV24-1; cdr3_aa: ATSESGRSGGYT
v_call: TRBV2; cdr3_aa: ASSTEVYGYT
v_call: TRBV3-1/TRBV3-2; cdr3_aa: ASSQAPGSGTEAF
v_call: TRBV11-2; cdr3_aa: ASSTELGGYT
v_call: TRBV2; cdr3_aa: ASGLAGLSTSEQY
v_call: TRBV3-1/TRBV3-2; cdr3_aa: ASSPRGTGANVLT
v_call: TRBV7-3; cdr3_aa: ASSLQAIHSVNEQF